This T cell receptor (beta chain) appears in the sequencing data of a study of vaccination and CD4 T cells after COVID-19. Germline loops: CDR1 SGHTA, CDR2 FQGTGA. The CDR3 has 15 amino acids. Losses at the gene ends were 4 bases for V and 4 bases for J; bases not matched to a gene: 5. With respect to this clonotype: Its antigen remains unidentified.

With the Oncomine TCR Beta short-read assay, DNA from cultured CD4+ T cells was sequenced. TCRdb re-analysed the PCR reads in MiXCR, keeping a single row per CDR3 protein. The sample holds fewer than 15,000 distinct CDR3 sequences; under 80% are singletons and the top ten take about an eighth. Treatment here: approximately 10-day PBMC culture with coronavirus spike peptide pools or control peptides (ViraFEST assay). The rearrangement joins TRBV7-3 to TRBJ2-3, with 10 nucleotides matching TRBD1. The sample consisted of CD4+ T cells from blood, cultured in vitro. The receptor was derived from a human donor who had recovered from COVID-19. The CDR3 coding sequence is TGTGCCAGCAGCTCGTCCGGGACAGGGGCAGATACGCAGTATTTT. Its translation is CASSSSGTGADTQYF. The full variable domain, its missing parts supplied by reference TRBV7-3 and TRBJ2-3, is GAGVSQTPSNKVTEKGKYVELRCDPISGHTALYWYRQSLGQGPEFLIYFQGTGAADDSGLPNDRFFAVRPEGSVSTLKIQRTERGDSAVYLCASSSSGTGADTQYFGPGTRLTVL.